This T cell receptor beta chain is drawn from a study of neurological immune-mediated disorders. This clonotype was counted many times. Its antigen is unidentified. The making of cDNA relied on 5'RACE with 10-nucleotide random UMIs. Each CDR3 protein gets one entry after TCRdb re-called the 5' RACE reads with MiXCR. The table has some 20,000 distinct CDR3 sequences, 7.5% seen once. Trimming took off 9 bases at V and 4 bases at J, with 12 bases between the two ends. The V gene's germline CDR1 is ENHRY and CDR2 SYGVKD. The CDR3 has 13 amino acids. Findings of the study overall: HTLV-1-associated myelopathy showed the most TCR clonal expansion; multiple sclerosis the least, below healthy controls.

Each sorted-subset library came from 750,000 to 1,000,000 CD4+ or CD8+ T cells. Specimen: CD8+ T cells from blood. The sequence was obtained from a woman aged 25 to 39 with HTLV-1-associated myelopathy (HAM/TSP). This chain uses TRBV10-3 with TRBJ2-2; D could derive from TRBD1 or TRBD2 (5 bases each). The CDR3 protein is CAIIRDGTGELFF. The CDR3 DNA follows: TGTGCCATAATCCGGGACGGCACCGGGGAGCTGTTTTTT.